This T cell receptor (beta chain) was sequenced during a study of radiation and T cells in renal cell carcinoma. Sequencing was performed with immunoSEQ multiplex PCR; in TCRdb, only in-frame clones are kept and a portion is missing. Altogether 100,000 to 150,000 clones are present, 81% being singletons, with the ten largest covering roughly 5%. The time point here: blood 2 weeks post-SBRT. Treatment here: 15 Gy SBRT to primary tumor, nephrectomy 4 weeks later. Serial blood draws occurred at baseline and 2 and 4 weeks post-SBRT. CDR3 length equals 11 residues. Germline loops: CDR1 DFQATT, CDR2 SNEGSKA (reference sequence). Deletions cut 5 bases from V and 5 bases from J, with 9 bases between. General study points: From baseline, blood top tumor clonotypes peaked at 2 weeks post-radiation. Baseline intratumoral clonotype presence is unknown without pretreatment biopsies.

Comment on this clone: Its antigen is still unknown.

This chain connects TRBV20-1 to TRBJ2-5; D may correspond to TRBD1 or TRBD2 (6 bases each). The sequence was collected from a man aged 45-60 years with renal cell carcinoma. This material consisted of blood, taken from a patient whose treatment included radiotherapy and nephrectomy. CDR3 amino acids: CSARGHETQYF. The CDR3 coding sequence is TGCAGTGCTCGGGGGCACGAGACCCAGTACTTC.